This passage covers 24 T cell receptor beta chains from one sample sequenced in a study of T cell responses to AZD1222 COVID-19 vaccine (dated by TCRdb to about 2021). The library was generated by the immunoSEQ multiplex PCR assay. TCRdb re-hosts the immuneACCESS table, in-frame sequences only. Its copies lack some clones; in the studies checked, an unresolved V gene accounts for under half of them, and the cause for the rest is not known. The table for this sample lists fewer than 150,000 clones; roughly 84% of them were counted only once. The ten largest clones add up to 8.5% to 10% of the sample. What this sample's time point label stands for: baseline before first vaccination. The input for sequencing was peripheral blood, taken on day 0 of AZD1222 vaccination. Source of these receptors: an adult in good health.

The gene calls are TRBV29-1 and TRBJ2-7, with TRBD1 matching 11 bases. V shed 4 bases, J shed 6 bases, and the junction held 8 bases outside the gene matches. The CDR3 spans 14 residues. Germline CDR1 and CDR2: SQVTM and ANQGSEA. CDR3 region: CSVGQEGQGVEQYF. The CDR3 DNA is TGCAGCGTTGGCCAAGAGGGACAGGGGGTCGAGCAGTACTTC.

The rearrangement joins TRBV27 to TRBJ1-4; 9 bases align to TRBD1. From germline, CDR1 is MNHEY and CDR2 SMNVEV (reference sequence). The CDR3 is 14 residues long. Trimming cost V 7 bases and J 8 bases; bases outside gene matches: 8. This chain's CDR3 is CASKRDRVDEKLFF. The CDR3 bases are TGTGCCAGCAAACGGGACAGGGTTGACGAAAAACTGTTTTTT.

For the CDR3, the DNA is TGTGCCAGCAGCCCACGCCTGGCAGCCGCCATGATTAATGAGCAGTTCTTC. Its protein product is CASSPRLAAAMINEQFF. This chain joins TRBV9 and TRBJ2-1; D unclear. V was cut by 4 bases and J by 7 bases, with 24 bases left in between. CDR1 is SGDLS, CDR2 YYNGEE, per germline. This CDR3 spans 17 amino acids.

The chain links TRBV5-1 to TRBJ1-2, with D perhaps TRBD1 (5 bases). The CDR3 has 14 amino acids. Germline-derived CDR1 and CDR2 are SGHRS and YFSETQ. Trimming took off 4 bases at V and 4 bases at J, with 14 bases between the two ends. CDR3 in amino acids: CASSPDRERYGYTF. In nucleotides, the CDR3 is TGCGCCAGCAGCCCTGACAGAGAACGCTATGGCTACACCTTC.

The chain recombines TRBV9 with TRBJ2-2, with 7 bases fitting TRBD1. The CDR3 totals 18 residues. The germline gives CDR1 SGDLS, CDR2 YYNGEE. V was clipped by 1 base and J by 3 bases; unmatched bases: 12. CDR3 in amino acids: CASSVLRGQLGDTGELFF. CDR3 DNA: TGTGCCAGCAGCGTATTGAGGGGGCAATTAGGGGACACCGGGGAGCTGTTTTTT.

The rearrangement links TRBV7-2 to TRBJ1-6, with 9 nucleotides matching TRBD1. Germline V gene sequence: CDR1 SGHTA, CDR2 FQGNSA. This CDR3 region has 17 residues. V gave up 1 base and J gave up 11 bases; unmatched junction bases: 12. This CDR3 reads CASSLVPSGTGYPPLHF. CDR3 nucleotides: TGTGCCAGCAGCTTAGTTCCGTCCGGGACAGGGTATCCACCCCTCCACTTT.

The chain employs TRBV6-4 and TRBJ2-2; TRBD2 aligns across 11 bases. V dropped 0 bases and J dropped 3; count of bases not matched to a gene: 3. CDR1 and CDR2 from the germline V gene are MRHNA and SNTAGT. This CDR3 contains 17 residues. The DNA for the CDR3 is TGTGCCAGCAGTGACTCTAGCGGGGGGGCCGACACCGGGGAGCTGTTTTTT. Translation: CASSDSSGGADTGELFF.

The CDR3 loop is CASRDNFNTEAFF. The CDR3 nucleotides read TGTGCCAGCAGGGACAATTTTAACACTGAAGCTTTCTTT. This sequence joins TRBV25-1 and TRBJ1-1; D may be TRBD1 (5 bases). Germline V gene sequence: CDR1 MGHDK, CDR2 SYGVNS. CDR3 length: 13 residues. V was trimmed by 6 bases and J by 2 bases, leaving 10 bases between them.

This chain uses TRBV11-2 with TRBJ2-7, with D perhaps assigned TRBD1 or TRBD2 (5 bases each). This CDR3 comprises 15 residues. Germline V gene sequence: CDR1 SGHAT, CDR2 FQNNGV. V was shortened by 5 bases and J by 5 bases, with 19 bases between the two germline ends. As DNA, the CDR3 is TGTGCCAGCAGCCCTCGTACCGGGACCTACCACGAGCAGTACTTC. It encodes CASSPRTGTYHEQYF.

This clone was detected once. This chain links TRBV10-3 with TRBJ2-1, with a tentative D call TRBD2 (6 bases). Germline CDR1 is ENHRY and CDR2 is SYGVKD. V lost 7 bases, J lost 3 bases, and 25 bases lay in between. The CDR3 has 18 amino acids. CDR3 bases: TGTGCCATCAAAGAGTCACCAATGGCGCGGGGCGACTACAATGAGCAGTTCTTC. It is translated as CAIKESPMARGDYNEQFF.

CDR3 in DNA: TGTGCCAGCAGCTTCCTGGGACAACCGGGGGAGACCCAGTACTTC. The encoded protein is CASSFLGQPGETQYF. The chain is built from TRBV7-3 and TRBJ2-5, with a possible D match to TRBD1 (6 bases). The V gene's germline CDR1 is SGHTA and CDR2 FQGTGA. V was shortened by 3 bases and J by 5 bases, with 16 bases between the two germline ends. The CDR3 totals 15 residues.

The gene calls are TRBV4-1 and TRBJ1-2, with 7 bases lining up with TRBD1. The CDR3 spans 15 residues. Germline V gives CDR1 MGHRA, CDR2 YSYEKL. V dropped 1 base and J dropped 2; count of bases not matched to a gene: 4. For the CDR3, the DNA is TGCGCCAGCAGCCAAGTTCGACAGGGAAACTATGGCTACACCTTC. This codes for CASSQVRQGNYGYTF.

Written as DNA, the CDR3 is TGTGCCAGTAGCACGCAGGGTCGGGGCTATGGCTACACCTTC. Translating gives CASSTQGRGYGYTF. The V gene is TRBV19, the J gene TRBJ1-2; the D gene is possibly TRBD1 (5 bases). The germline V gene encodes CDR1 LNHDA and CDR2 SQIVND (reference sequence). CDR3 length: 14 residues. V dropped 6 bases and J dropped 4 bases, with 15 bases sitting between them.

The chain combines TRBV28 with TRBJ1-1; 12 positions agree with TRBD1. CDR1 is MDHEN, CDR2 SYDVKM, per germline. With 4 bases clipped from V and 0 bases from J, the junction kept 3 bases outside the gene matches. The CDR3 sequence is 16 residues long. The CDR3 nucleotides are TGTGCCAGCAGTTGGGACAGGGGGCTTCTGAACACTGAAGCTTTCTTT. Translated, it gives CASSWDRGLLNTEAFF.

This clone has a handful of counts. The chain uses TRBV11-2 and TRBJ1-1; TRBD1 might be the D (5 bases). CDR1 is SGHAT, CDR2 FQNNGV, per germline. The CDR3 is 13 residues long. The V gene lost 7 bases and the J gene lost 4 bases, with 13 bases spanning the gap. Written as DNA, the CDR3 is TGTGCCAGCACCTACTGGGGGGGCACTGAAGCTTTCTTT. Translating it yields CASTYWGGTEAFF.

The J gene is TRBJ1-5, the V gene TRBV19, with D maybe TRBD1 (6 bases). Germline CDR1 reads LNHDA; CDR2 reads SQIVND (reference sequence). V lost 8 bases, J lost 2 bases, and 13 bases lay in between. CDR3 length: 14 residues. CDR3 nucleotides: TGTGCCAGTCTAAGGGGGTATGGCAATCAGCCCCAGCATTTT. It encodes CASLRGYGNQPQHF.

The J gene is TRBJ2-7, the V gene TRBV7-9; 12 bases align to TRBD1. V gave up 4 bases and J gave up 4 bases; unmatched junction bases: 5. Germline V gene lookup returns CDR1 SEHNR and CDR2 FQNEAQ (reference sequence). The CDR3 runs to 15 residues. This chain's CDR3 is CASSWGQGAQYEQYF. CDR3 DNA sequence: TGTGCCAGCAGCTGGGGACAGGGGGCCCAATACGAGCAGTACTTC.

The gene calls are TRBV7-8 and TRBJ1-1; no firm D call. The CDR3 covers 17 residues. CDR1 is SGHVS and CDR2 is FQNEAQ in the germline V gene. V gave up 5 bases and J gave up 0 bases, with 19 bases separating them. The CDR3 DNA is TGTGCCAGCAGCCTGACCCCGACGTCAGCAGTGAACACTGAAGCTTTCTTT. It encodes CASSLTPTSAVNTEAFF.

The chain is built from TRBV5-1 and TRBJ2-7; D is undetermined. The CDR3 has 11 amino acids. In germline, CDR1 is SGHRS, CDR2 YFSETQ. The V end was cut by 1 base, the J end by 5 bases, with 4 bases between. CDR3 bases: TGCGCCAGCAGCTTGTTGGACGAGCAGTACTTC. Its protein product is CASSLLDEQYF.

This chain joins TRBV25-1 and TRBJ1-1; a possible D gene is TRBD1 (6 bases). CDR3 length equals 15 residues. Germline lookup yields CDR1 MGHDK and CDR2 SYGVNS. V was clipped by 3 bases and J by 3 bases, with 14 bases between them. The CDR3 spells CASSDPVEGDTEAFF. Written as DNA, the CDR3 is TGTGCCAGCAGTGACCCTGTGGAGGGGGACACTGAAGCTTTCTTT.

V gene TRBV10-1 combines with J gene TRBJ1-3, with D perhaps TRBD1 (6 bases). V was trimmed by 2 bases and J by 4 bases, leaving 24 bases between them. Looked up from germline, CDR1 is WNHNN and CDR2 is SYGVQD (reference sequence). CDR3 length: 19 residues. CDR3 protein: CASSERLGAGIRVGNTIYF. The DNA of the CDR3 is TGCGCCAGCAGTGAGAGGTTGGGGGCGGGGATTCGTGTAGGAAACACCATATATTTT.

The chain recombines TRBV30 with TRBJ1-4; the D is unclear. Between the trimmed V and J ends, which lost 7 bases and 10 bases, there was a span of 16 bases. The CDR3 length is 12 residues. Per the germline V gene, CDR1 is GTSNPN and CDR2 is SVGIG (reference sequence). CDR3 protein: CASPGPKGKLFF. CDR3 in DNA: TGTGCCTCACCGGGCCCCAAGGGAAAACTGTTTTTT.

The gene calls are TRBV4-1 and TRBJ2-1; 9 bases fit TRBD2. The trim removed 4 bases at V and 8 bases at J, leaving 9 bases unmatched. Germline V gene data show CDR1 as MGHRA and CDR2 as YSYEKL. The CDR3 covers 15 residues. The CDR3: CASSPKASGDYEQFF. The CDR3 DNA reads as TGCGCCAGCAGCCCAAAGGCTAGCGGGGATTATGAGCAGTTCTTC.

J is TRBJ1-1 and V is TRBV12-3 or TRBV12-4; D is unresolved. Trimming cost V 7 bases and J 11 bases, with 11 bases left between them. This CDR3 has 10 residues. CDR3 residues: CASKGIGAFF. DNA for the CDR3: TGTGCCAGCAAAGGGATTGGTGCTTTCTTT.